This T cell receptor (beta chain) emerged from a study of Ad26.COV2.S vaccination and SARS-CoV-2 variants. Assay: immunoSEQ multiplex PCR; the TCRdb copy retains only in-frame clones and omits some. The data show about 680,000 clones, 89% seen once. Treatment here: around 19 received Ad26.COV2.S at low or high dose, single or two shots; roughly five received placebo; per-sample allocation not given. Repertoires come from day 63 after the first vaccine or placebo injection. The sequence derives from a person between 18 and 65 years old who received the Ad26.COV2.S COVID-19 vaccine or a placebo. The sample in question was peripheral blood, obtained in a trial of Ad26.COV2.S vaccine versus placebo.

CDR3 residues: CASSLHGGSSYNEQFF. CDR3 DNA sequence: TGTGCCAGCAGTTTACACGGGGGAAGCTCCTACAATGAGCAGTTCTTC. The chain uses TRBV27 and TRBJ2-1, with D possibly TRBD2 on 6 matching bases. Between the trimmed V and J ends, which lost 2 bases and 0 bases, there was a span of 11 bases. CDR1 MNHEY and CDR2 SMNVEV come from the germline V gene (reference sequence). CDR3 length: 16 residues.